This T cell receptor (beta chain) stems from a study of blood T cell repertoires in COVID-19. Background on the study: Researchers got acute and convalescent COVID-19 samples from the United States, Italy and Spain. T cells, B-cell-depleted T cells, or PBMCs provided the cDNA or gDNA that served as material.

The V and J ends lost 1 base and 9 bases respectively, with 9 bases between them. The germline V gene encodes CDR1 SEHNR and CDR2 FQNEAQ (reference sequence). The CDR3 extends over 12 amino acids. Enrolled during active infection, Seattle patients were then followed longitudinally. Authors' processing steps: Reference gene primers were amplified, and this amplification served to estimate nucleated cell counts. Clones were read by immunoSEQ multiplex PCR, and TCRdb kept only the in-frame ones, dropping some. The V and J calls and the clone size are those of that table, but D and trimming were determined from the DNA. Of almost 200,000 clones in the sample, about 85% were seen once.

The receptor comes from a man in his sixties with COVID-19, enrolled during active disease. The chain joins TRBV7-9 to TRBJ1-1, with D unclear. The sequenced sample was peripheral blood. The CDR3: CASSLVEGKAFF. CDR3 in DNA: TGTGCCAGCAGCTTAGTCGAGGGTAAAGCTTTCTTT.